This T cell receptor (beta chain) was retrieved from a study of beta chain features in type 1 diabetes. This clone was counted only a few times. Its antigen is undetermined. The isolated RNA, all of it, was reverse transcribed, so expressed TCRB transcripts were what got sequenced. Assay: immunoSEQ multiplex PCR; the TCRdb copy retains only in-frame clones and omits some. The sample lists about 360,000 clones, around 12% occurring once. Study-level points and caveats: The cDNA sequencing approach could over-represent high-TCR-expressing cells. Junctions at VDJ sites from type 1 diabetes patients had fewer insertions and more deletions.

The specimen was naive CD4+ T cells from blood. The source of this sequence is a man younger than 35 in good health.

CDR3 protein: CAWSTGTGRPQYF. The CDR3 bases are TGTGCCTGGAGTACCGGGACAGGGCGCCCGCAGTACTTC. V and J are TRBV30 and TRBJ2-7, with 9 bases identical to TRBD1. CDR1 GTSNPN and CDR2 SVGIG come from the germline V gene (reference sequence). V shed 2 bases, J shed 9 bases, and the junction held 8 bases outside the gene matches. The CDR3 length is 13 residues.